The clone carrying this TCR beta chain turned up a few times. Its antigen is still unknown. TCRdb re-called the reads with MiXCR, one entry per CDR3 protein. The sample shows roughly 40,000 distinct CDR3 sequences, 10% to 15% of them seen only once. This sample is drawn from a study of type 1 regulatory T cells. Study-wide context: This in vitro CD4 product, T-allo10, is enriched for Tr1 cells and alloantigen-specific.

V shed 7 bases and J shed 0 bases, with 11 bases lying between them. From germline, CDR1 is KGHDR and CDR2 SFDVKD. CDR3 length: 14 amino acids. The TCR comes from a human donor in good health. Sequenced input: cultured non-Tr1 T cells, either the whole culture or a sorted T cell fraction (not recorded which). The chain joins TRBV24-1 to TRBJ1-1; tentative D call: TRBD1 (6 bases). The CDR3 loop reads CATRDGGVNTEAFF. The CDR3 nucleotides read TGTGCCACCAGGGATGGGGGCGTGAACACTGAAGCTTTCTTT.